A single sample gave rise to the 17 T cell receptor beta chains below, sequenced in a study of blood T cell repertoires in COVID-19. Repertoires were generated with immunoSEQ multiplex PCR, while TCRdb's copy carries only in-frame clones and drops some. The sample lists tens of thousands of clones; around 80% were seen once. Sequencing input: peripheral blood. Source of these receptors: a woman of 80 years or more with active or convalescent COVID-19.

This clone has only one observation. J is TRBJ1-1 and V is TRBV5-1; no clear D gene. Deletions cut 2 bases from V and 3 bases from J, with 8 bases between. Germline V lookup: CDR1 SGHRS, CDR2 YFSETQ. The CDR3 extends over 13 amino acids. CDR3 region: CASSFKSDTEAFF. DNA for the CDR3: TGCGCCAGCAGCTTCAAATCAGACACTGAAGCTTTCTTT.

This chain uses TRBV3-1 (or the pseudogene TRBV3-2) with TRBJ2-5, with D uncertain. Germline V gene sequence: CDR1 LGHDT, CDR2 YNNKEL (reference sequence). The germline V and J ends were trimmed by 1 base and 5 bases, with 5 bases remaining between them. CDR3 length: 12 residues. Here the CDR3 DNA reads TGTGCCAGCAGCCAAGTCGCGGAGACCCAGTACTTC. Amino acid sequence: CASSQVAETQYF.

V is TRBV19 and J is TRBJ2-3, with TRBD1 matching over 9 bases. Germline lookup yields CDR1 LNHDA and CDR2 SQIVND (reference sequence). CDR3 length: 15 residues. Unmatched junction bases numbered 5, after V lost 4 bases and J lost 3 bases. CDR3 amino acids: CASSTTGGETDTQYF. CDR3 nucleotide sequence: TGTGCCAGTAGTACCACAGGGGGCGAAACAGATACGCAGTATTTT.

This clone has a handful of counts. The chain employs TRBV7-3 and TRBJ2-5, with 8 nucleotides matching TRBD1. The CDR3 runs 14 residues. The trim removed 5 bases at V and 3 bases at J, leaving 5 bases unmatched. Germline CDR1 and CDR2: SGHTA and FQGTGA. CDR3 amino acids: CASSRTGGEETQYF. The CDR3 DNA is TGTGCCAGCAGCAGAACAGGGGGAGAAGAGACCCAGTACTTC.

The chain carries TRBV2 and TRBJ2-2, with 10 bases aligning to TRBD1. CDR1 and CDR2 from the germline V gene are SNHLY and FYNNEI. This CDR3 has 15 residues. V dropped 6 bases and J dropped 5; count of bases not matched to a gene: 6. CDR3 coding DNA: TGTGCCAGCAGGGTCGACAGGGGGCGAACCGGGGAGCTGTTTTTT. Translation gives CASRVDRGRTGELFF.

The rearrangement uses TRBV28 and TRBJ2-1; TRBD2 aligns across 9 bases. Losses at the gene ends were 8 bases for V and 5 bases for J; bases not matched to a gene: 10. The germline CDR1 and CDR2 sequences are MDHEN and SYDVKM. CDR3 size: 15 residues. The CDR3 loop is CASGSASGNNNEQFF. The CDR3 DNA reads as TGTGCCAGCGGCTCAGCTAGCGGGAACAACAATGAGCAGTTCTTC. The full variable domain, with the rest looked up from reference TRBV28 and TRBJ2-1, is DVKVTQSSRYLVKRTGEKVFLECVQDMDHENMFWYRQDPGLGLRLIYFSYDVKMKEKGDIPEGYSVSREKKERFSLILESASTNQTSMYLCASGSASGNNNEQFFGPGTRLTVL.

The CDR3 nucleotides read TGCGCCAGCAGCTTGGGGTCCCAGGGACAGGGAAACACCATATATTTT. Its protein product is CASSLGSQGQGNTIYF. The chain has TRBV5-1 and TRBJ1-3; 7 nucleotides line up with TRBD1. With 0 bases clipped from V and 4 bases from J, the junction kept 7 bases outside the gene matches. CDR3 length: 16 amino acids. Germline V gene lookup returns CDR1 SGHRS and CDR2 YFSETQ.

This chain joins TRBV7-2 and TRBJ2-7, with D possibly being TRBD1 (6 bases). This CDR3 region has 14 residues. CDR1 SGHTA and CDR2 FQGNSA come from the germline V gene. V gave up 1 base and J gave up 7 bases, with 14 bases separating them. The CDR3 sequence is CASSLGTGTGEQYF. CDR3 DNA sequence: TGTGCCAGCAGCTTAGGAACAGGGACGGGGGAGCAGTACTTC. Complete variable domain (other parts from reference TRBV7-2 and TRBJ2-7): GAGVSQSPSNKVTEKGKDVELRCDPISGHTALYWYRQSLGQGLEFLIYFQGNSAPDKSGLPSDRFSAERTGGSVSTLTIQRTQQEDSAVYLCASSLGTGTGEQYFGPGTRLTVT.

There are a few counts of this clone. The V call is TRBV23-1, the J call TRBJ1-4, with D possibly TRBD1 on 6 matching bases. TRBV23-1 is an ORF, and what it does is uncertain. This CDR3 has 15 residues. Deletions cut 8 bases from V and 2 bases from J, with 15 bases between. CDR3 coding DNA: TGCGCCAGCTCGGACGACAGGATGACTAATGAAAAACTGTTTTTT. This codes for CASSDDRMTNEKLFF.

The chain recombines TRBV6-4 with TRBJ2-2, with TRBD1 matching 8 bases. V lost 9 bases and J lost 4; bases outside the gene matches: 7. This CDR3 is 14 amino acids long. Germline lookup yields CDR1 MRHNA and CDR2 SNTAGT. The CDR3 nucleotides are TGTGCCAGTAAGACAGGGGCCGGCACCGGGGAGCTGTTTTTT. This encodes CASKTGAGTGELFF.

This chain links TRBV5-1 with TRBJ2-1, with no clear D. The length of the CDR3 is 17 residues. V lost 0 bases to trimming and J lost 3 bases, with 16 bases between them. Germline CDR1 reads SGHRS; CDR2 reads YFSETQ. The CDR3 DNA reads TGCGCCAGCAGCTTGGGTCTCGTCGGTTTTAGCTACAATGAGCAGTTCTTC. Encoded protein: CASSLGLVGFSYNEQFF. Full variable domain (rest looked up from reference TRBV5-1 and TRBJ2-1): KAGVTQTPRYLIKTRGQQVTLSCSPISGHRSVSWYQQTPGQGLQFLFEYFSETQRNKGNFPGRFSGRQFSNSRSEMNVSTLELGDSALYLCASSLGLVGFSYNEQFFGPGTRLTVL.

This chain joins TRBV3-1 (or the pseudogene TRBV3-2) and TRBJ2-1, with 12 bases identical to TRBD2. Germline V gives CDR1 LGHDT, CDR2 YNNKEL (reference sequence). V lost 2 bases and J lost 7; bases outside the gene matches: 12. The CDR3 covers 18 residues. Written as DNA, the CDR3 is TGTGCCAGCAGCCAATGGCTTGGCCCTAGCGGGGGGGGAAATGAGCAGTTCTTC. It yields the protein CASSQWLGPSGGGNEQFF.

This chain links TRBV4-2 with TRBJ2-3, with D maybe TRBD2 (6 bases). The CDR3 loop spans 16 amino acids. CDR1 is LGHNA and CDR2 is YNFKEQ in the germline V gene. Trimming took 3 bases from V and 6 from J, leaving 19 bases between them. CDR3 sequence reads: CASSQSPGSGADTQYF. The CDR3 nucleotides are TGTGCCAGCAGCCAGTCACCCGGGAGTGGGGCGGATACGCAGTATTTT.

The rearrangement joins TRBV4-1 to TRBJ1-2, with a weak D call TRBD1 (6 bases). V lost 1 base to trimming and J lost 4 bases, with 10 bases between them. The CDR3 consists of 14 residues. Germline V gene lookup returns CDR1 MGHRA and CDR2 YSYEKL. This CDR3 is CASSQVTGTYGYTF. CDR3 nucleotide sequence: TGCGCCAGCAGCCAAGTTACAGGGACCTATGGCTACACCTTC.

This chain uses TRBV2 with TRBJ2-7; possible D gene TRBD2, 6 bases. Trimming pared 7 bases from V and 2 bases from J, leaving 15 bases between. The CDR3 length is 14 residues. Germline CDR1 and CDR2: SNHLY and FYNNEI. In DNA, the CDR3 is TGTGCCAGCAAGGCGGGGTCTGCCCCCTACGAGCAGTACTTC. This translates into CASKAGSAPYEQYF.

CDR3 loop: CSVEVGGDYQETQYF. The DNA of the CDR3 is TGCAGCGTTGAGGTTGGCGGGGATTACCAAGAGACCCAGTACTTC. The chain couples TRBV29-1 to TRBJ2-5; TRBD2 is a possible D gene (6 bases). Between the trimmed V and J ends, which lost 3 bases and 0 bases, there was a span of 14 bases. The CDR3 is 15 amino acids. CDR1 is SQVTM, CDR2 ANQGSEA, per germline. The whole variable domain, filled in from reference TRBV29-1 and TRBJ2-5, reads SAVISQKPSRDICQRGTSLTIQCQVDSQVTMMFWYRQQPGQSLTLIATANQGSEATYESGFVIDKFPISRPNLTFSTLTVSNMSPEDSSIYLCSVEVGGDYQETQYFGPGTRLLVL.

The chain joins TRBV9 to TRBJ2-3; D not certain. Trimming took off 0 bases at V and 6 bases at J, with 11 bases between the two ends. Germline V gene data show CDR1 as SGDLS and CDR2 as YYNGEE. The CDR3 totals 14 residues. The CDR3 sequence: CASSVVGSMDTQYF. CDR3 in DNA: TGTGCCAGCAGCGTAGTGGGTAGCATGGATACGCAGTATTTT.